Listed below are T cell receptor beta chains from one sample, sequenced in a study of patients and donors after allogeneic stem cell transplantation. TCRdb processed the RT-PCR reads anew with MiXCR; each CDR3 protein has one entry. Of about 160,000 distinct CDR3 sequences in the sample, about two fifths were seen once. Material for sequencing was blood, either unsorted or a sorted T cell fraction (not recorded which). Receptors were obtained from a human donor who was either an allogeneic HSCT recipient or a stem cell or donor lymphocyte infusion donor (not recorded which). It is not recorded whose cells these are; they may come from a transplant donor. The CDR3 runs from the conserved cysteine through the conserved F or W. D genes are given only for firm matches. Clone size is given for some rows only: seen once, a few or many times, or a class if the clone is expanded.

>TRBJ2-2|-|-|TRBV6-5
CASSYGGGGELFF
TGTGCCAGCAGTTACGGGGGAGGCGGGGAGCTGTTTTTT
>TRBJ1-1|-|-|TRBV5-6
CASSSASRDLEAFF
TGTGCCAGCAGCTCGGCCTCCAGGGACCTTGAAGCTTTCTTT
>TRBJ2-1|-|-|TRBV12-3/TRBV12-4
CASRDGGGSSYNEQFF
TGTGCCAGCAGGGACGGGGGTGGCAGCTCCTACAATGAGCAGTTCTTC
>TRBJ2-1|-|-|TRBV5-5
CASSVSDEQFF
TGTGCCAGCAGCGTTAGCGATGAGCAGTTCTTC
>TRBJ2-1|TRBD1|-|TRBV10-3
CAISERGQGNNEQFF
TGTGCCATCAGTGAGAGGGGACAGGGAAACAATGAGCAGTTCTTC
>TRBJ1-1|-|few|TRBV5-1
CASSLGVANTEAFF
TGCGCCAGCAGCTTGGGGGTAGCGAACACTGAAGCTTTCTTT
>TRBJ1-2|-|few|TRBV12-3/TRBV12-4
CASSPGFGGYTF
TGTGCCAGCAGTCCCGGTTTCGGTGGCTACACCTTC
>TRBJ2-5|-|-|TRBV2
CASSPTGYETQYF
TGTGCCAGCAGCCCCACAGGGTACGAGACCCAGTACTTC
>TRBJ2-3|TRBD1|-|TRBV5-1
CASRDGQGARGSTQYF
TGCGCCAGCAGGGATGGACAGGGGGCCCGCGGGAGTACGCAGTATTTT
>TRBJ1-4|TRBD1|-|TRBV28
CASSLQGEPNEKLFF
TGTGCCAGCAGTTTACAGGGGGAACCTAATGAAAAACTGTTTTTT
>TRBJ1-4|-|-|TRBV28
CASSSRTAENEKLFF
TGTGCCAGCAGTTCCCGGACAGCAGAGAATGAAAAACTGTTTTTT
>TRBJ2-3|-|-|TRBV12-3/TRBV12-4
CASTLAGTDTQYF
TGTGCCAGCACTTTGGCGGGGACAGATACGCAGTATTTT
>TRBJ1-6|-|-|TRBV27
CASRVRQNYNSPLHF
TGTGCCAGCAGAGTCCGACAGAATTATAATTCACCCCTCCACTTT
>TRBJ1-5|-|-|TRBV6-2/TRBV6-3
CASSSMNSNQPQHF
TGTGCCAGCAGTTCCATGAATAGCAATCAGCCCCAGCATTTT
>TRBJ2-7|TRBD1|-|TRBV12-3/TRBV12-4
CASSFLGGSWQYF
TGTGCCAGCAGTTTTCTAGGGGGCTCCTGGCAGTACTTC
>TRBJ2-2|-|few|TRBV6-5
CASSQGGAHTGELFF
TGTGCCAGCAGTCAGGGGGGGGCCCACACCGGGGAGCTGTTTTTT
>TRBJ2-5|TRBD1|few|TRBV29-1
CSVRDSKETQYF
TGCAGCGTCCGGGACAGCAAAGAGACCCAGTACTTC
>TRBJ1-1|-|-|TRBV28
CASSYLRVGGNTEAFF
TGTGCCAGCTCTTACCTCAGGGTCGGCGGGAACACTGAAGCTTTCTTT
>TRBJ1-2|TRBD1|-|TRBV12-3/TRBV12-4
CAGSFYGGTVEGYTF
TGTGCCGGCAGTTTTTACGGGGGGACAGTGGAAGGCTACACCTTC
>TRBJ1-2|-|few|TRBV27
CASSLSGGRVYGYTF
TGTGCCAGCAGTTTATCGGGGGGCCGTGTCTATGGCTACACCTTC
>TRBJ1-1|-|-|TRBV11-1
CASSLMEPTSMNTEAFF
TGTGCCAGCAGCTTAATGGAACCGACAAGCATGAACACTGAAGCTTTCTTT
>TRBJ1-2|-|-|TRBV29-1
CSVSKGNGYTF
TGCAGCGTTAGTAAAGGGAATGGCTACACCTTC
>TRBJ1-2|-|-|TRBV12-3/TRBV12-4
CASTGAVGDYGYTF
TGTGCCAGCACCGGGGCCGTTGGGGACTATGGCTACACCTTC
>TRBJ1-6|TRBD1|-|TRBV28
CASSYPGQGESSPLHF
TGTGCCAGCAGCTACCCCGGACAGGGGGAGAGTTCACCCCTCCACTTT
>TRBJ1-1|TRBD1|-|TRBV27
CASSLAGTALLGGAFF
TGTGCCAGCAGTTTAGCGGGGACAGCGCTATTAGGTGGAGCTTTCTTT
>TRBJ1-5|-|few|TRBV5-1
CASSLAGTGPQHF
TGCGCCAGCAGCTTGGCGGGGACCGGGCCCCAGCATTTT
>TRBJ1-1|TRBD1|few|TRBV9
CASSLSGTDTAFF
TGTGCCAGCAGCCTGTCCGGGACAGACACCGCTTTCTTT
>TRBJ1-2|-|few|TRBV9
CASMGEGRGYTF
TGTGCCAGCATGGGGGAGGGGCGAGGCTACACCTTC
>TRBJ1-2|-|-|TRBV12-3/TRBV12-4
CASSLTKGYGYTF
TGTGCCAGCAGTTTGACAAAGGGATATGGCTACACCTTC
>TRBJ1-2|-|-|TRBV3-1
CASSPWKGVGGYTF
TGTGCCAGCAGCCCTTGGAAGGGGGTAGGTGGCTACACCTTC
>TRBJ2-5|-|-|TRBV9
CASSVGQGETQYF
TGTGCCAGCAGCGTAGGGCAGGGTGAGACCCAGTACTTC
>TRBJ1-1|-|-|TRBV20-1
CSAQDRATEAFF
TGCAGTGCTCAGGACAGAGCCACTGAAGCTTTCTTT
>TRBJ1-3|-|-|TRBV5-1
CASSLGDNLGGSGNTIYF
TGCGCCAGCAGCTTGGGTGACAACTTAGGTGGATCTGGAAACACCATATATTTT
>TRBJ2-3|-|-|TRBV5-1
CASSSSEGGSTDTQYF
TGCGCCAGCAGCTCCTCGGAGGGGGGAAGCACAGATACGCAGTATTTT
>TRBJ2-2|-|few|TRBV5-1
CASTGQGGTGELFF
TGCGCCAGCACCGGACAGGGAGGGACCGGGGAGCTGTTTTTT
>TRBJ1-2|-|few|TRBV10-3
CAISESWGPKLGYTF
TGTGCCATCAGTGAGTCTTGGGGGCCGAAGTTGGGCTACACCTTC
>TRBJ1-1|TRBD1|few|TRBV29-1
CSVPTGGSEAFF
TGCAGCGTTCCAACAGGGGGCTCTGAAGCTTTCTTT
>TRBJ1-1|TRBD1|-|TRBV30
CAWSGGQGMNTEAFF
TGTGCCTGGAGTGGGGGACAGGGAATGAACACTGAAGCTTTCTTT